The 27 T cell receptor beta chains below come from one sample, sequenced in a study of cytomegalovirus exposure and HLA in healthy donors. Researchers ran the PCR with 60 Vbeta and 13 Jbeta primers. The table came from immunoSEQ multiplex PCR; TCRdb's copy has only in-frame clones and leaves some out. Of approximately 170,000 clones listed, roughly 88% are singletons. The specimen was PBMCs. The receptors were sampled from a boy aged 2 to 9 in good health and CMV-seronegative.

The rearrangement joins TRBV5-6 to TRBJ1-3; the match to TRBD1 covers 7 bases. With V trimmed by 4 bases and J by 4 bases, 5 bases remained unmatched. CDR1 SGHDT and CDR2 YYEEEE come from the germline V gene. The CDR3 spans 14 residues. The CDR3 nucleotides read TGTGCCAGCAGCCTCACAGGGGTAGGAAACACCATATATTTT. Encoded protein: CASSLTGVGNTIYF.

The chain couples TRBV5-1 to TRBJ2-2; tentatively, D is TRBD1 (6 bases). Looked up from germline, CDR1 is SGHRS and CDR2 is YFSETQ. CDR3 length: 15 residues. V was shortened by 3 bases and J by 0 bases, with 9 bases between the two germline ends. The DNA of the CDR3 is TGCGCCAGCAGCTGGACAGTAACGAACACCGGGGAGCTGTTTTTT. It is translated as CASSWTVTNTGELFF.

The rearrangement uses TRBV5-6 and TRBJ2-3; 7 bases are shared with TRBD1. Germline V gene data show CDR1 as SGHDT and CDR2 as YYEEEE. The V and J ends lost 2 bases and 2 bases, in that order; junction bases with no gene match: 5. The CDR3 has 15 amino acids. The CDR3 is CASSFLDRDTDTQYF. CDR3 DNA sequence: TGTGCCAGCAGCTTCCTAGACAGGGACACAGATACGCAGTATTTT.

CDR3: CASSSHRGMRSEAFF. The CDR3 DNA reads TGTGCCAGCAGCTCCCACAGGGGTATGAGGTCGGAAGCTTTCTTT. The chain couples TRBV11-2 to TRBJ1-1; TRBD1 aligns across 7 bases. CDR3 size: 15 residues. Unmatched junction bases numbered 13, after V lost 4 bases and J lost 8 bases. Germline values: CDR1 SGHAT, CDR2 FQNNGV. The full variable domain, its missing parts supplied by reference TRBV11-2 and TRBJ1-1, is EAGVAQSPRYKIIEKRQSVAFWCNPISGHATLYWYQQILGQGPKLLIQFQNNGVVDDSQLPKDRFSAERLKGVDSTLKIQPAKLEDSAVYLCASSSHRGMRSEAFFGQGTRLTVV.

The V call is TRBV27, the J call TRBJ2-3, with D maybe TRBD2 (5 bases). Germline lookup yields CDR1 MNHEY and CDR2 SMNVEV (reference sequence). V dropped 10 bases and J dropped 7 bases, with 18 bases sitting between them. The CDR3 is 13 residues long. DNA for the CDR3: TGTGCCACCTATACCCTAGCTCTCAATACGCAGTATTTT. As protein: CATYTLALNTQYF.

V and J are TRBV5-4 and TRBJ2-7, with 8 bases matching TRBD2. With 3 bases clipped from V and 2 bases from J, the junction kept 16 bases outside the gene matches. Germline values: CDR1 SGHNT, CDR2 YYREEE (reference sequence). The CDR3 consists of 18 residues. The CDR3 sequence is CASSSWSRRAGGTYEQYV. The CDR3 DNA reads as TGTGCCAGCAGCTCTTGGTCTCGCCGGGCGGGGGGCACCTACGAGCAGTACGTC.

This clone was seen a single time. The chain has TRBV19 and TRBJ1-1; a weak D match, TRBD1 (6 bases). There are 13 residues in the CDR3. The germline CDR1 and CDR2 sequences are LNHDA and SQIVND (reference sequence). Deletions cut 6 bases from V and 8 bases from J, with 16 bases between. The DNA for the CDR3 is TGTGCCAGTAGCTGGACAGTAGGGGTGGAAGCTTTCTTT. As protein: CASSWTVGVEAFF.

CDR3 residues: CSVGGRGAYEQFF. The CDR3 DNA follows: TGCAGCGTTGGCGGGAGGGGGGCTTATGAGCAGTTCTTC. V and J are TRBV29-1 and TRBJ2-1, with 9 bases that match TRBD2. The CDR3 spans 13 residues. V gave up 4 bases and J gave up 8 bases; unmatched junction bases: 6. Germline V gives CDR1 SQVTM, CDR2 ANQGSEA.

The J gene is TRBJ1-2, the V gene TRBV27; the match to TRBD1 covers 8 bases. The CDR3 is made up of 13 amino acids. The ends lost 7 bases at V and 4 bases at J; junction bases unmatched: 5. Per the germline V gene, CDR1 is MNHEY and CDR2 is SMNVEV (reference sequence). CDR3 amino acids: CASTGQGSYGYTF. The CDR3 DNA follows: TGTGCCAGCACAGGACAGGGAAGCTATGGCTACACCTTC.

This clone appeared once. This sequence joins TRBV30 and TRBJ1-1; D is unclear. V was shortened by 0 bases and J by 4 bases, with 12 bases between the two germline ends. In germline, CDR1 is GTSNPN, CDR2 SVGIG (reference sequence). There are 14 residues in the CDR3. CDR3 coding DNA: TGTGCCTGGAGTGTACGGCGGGGAGGCACTGAAGCTTTCTTT. It specifies CAWSVRRGGTEAFF.

The chain combines TRBV19 with TRBJ1-1; D might be TRBD1 (5 bases). CDR3 length equals 17 residues. V was shortened by 5 bases and J by 1 base, with 20 bases between the two germline ends. Germline V gene data show CDR1 as LNHDA and CDR2 as SQIVND (reference sequence). The CDR3 loop reads CASSVRGGVGTNTEAFF. CDR3 bases: TGTGCCAGTAGTGTTCGGGGGGGGGTTGGAACGAACACTGAAGCTTTCTTT.

This chain uses TRBV5-1 with TRBJ2-3; 11 bases match TRBD2. The trim removed 3 bases at V and 2 bases at J, leaving 11 bases unmatched. There are 18 residues in the CDR3. Germline V gene data show CDR1 as SGHRS and CDR2 as YFSETQ. CDR3 nucleotide sequence: TGCGCCAGCAGCTCGGGACTAGCGGAATCCACGGCCACAGATACGCAGTATTTT. Its translation: CASSSGLAESTATDTQYF.

The chain links TRBV29-1 to TRBJ2-3; D is unclear. Germline CDR1 SQVTM, CDR2 ANQGSEA. The CDR3 length is 12 residues. The ends were cut back, 6 bases at V and 7 bases at J, with 14 bases in the middle. In DNA form, the CDR3 reads TGCAGCGTCGCCGACCAGACAAATACGCAGTATTTT. Translated, it gives CSVADQTNTQYF.

In this sample, this clone turned up once. J is TRBJ2-7 and V is TRBV4-1; 11 bases are a match to TRBD2. The germline V gene has CDR1 MGHRA and CDR2 YSYEKL. With 0 bases clipped from V and 4 bases from J, the junction kept 5 bases outside the gene matches. The CDR3 totals 16 residues. The CDR3 reads CASSQDTSGSVYEQYF. CDR3 sequence (DNA): TGCGCCAGCAGCCAAGATACTAGCGGGAGTGTTTACGAGCAGTACTTC.

V and J are TRBV18 and TRBJ1-1; perhaps TRBD1 as D (6 bases). Germline-derived CDR1 and CDR2 are KGHSH and LQKENI. V shed 6 bases and J shed 8 bases, with 16 bases lying between them. The CDR3 runs 13 residues. The CDR3 region is CASSLRDNSEAFF. Here the CDR3 DNA reads TGTGCCAGCTCTCTCCGGGACAACTCCGAAGCTTTCTTT.

The rearrangement links TRBV7-2 to TRBJ2-7; D is perhaps TRBD1 (6 bases). This CDR3 is 13 amino acids long. V lost 5 bases and J 5 bases, leaving 13 bases between the germline ends. CDR1 and CDR2 (germline): SGHTA, FQGNSA. CDR3 bases: TGTGCCAGCAGCGTAAGGCAGGGGCACGAGCAGTACGTC. This translates into CASSVRQGHEQYV.

The V and J genes are TRBV11-2 and TRBJ2-7; 11 bases are a match to TRBD2. Per germline, CDR1 SGHAT and CDR2 FQNNGV. V dropped 5 bases and J dropped 4; count of bases not matched to a gene: 13. The CDR3 consists of 17 residues. The CDR3 here is CASSRALPGTSGYEQYF. The CDR3 DNA is TGTGCCAGCAGCAGAGCCCTTCCCGGGACTAGCGGTTACGAGCAGTACTTC.

V gene TRBV25-1 combines with J gene TRBJ2-2; 7 bases are a match to TRBD2. The V gene end was trimmed by 4 bases and the J gene end by 8 bases; junction bases not matched to a gene: 7. Per germline, CDR1 MGHDK and CDR2 SYGVNS. The CDR3 contains 14 residues. The CDR3 sequence is CASSVPGGRGELFF. CDR3 in DNA: TGTGCCAGCAGTGTCCCGGGAGGCAGAGGGGAGCTGTTTTTT.

This sequence joins TRBV7-2 and TRBJ2-7; D is perhaps TRBD2 (5 bases). V dropped 3 bases and J dropped 2 bases, with 14 bases sitting between them. Germline CDR1 reads SGHTA; CDR2 reads FQGNSA. This CDR3 is built from 15 residues. The CDR3 nucleotides read TGTGCCAGCAGCTTTGATCGGGGAGCCGCCTACGAGCAGTACGTC. It codes for CASSFDRGAAYEQYV.

The sample holds a few counts of this clone. CDR3 loop: CASSMGQGRRGNEQYF. The CDR3 nucleotides are TGCGCCAGCAGCATGGGACAGGGAAGAAGAGGGAACGAGCAGTACTTC. The chain uses TRBV4-3 and TRBJ2-7; 9 bases are a match to TRBD1. V trimming: 5 bases; J trimming: 5 bases; junction bases outside the gene matches: 13. In germline, CDR1 is LGHNA, CDR2 YSLEER. The CDR3 is 16 amino acids.

A word on this clone: Sequence at one end of the junction differs from germline and may be a read error. The chain links TRBV7-7 to TRBJ2-5; no firm D call. This CDR3 spans 14 amino acids. Germline CDR1 SSHAT, CDR2 FNYEAQ (reference sequence). This chain's CDR3 is CASSSFGPQETQYF. The DNA for the CDR3 is TGTGCTAGCAGCTCCTTTGGGCCGCAAGAGACCCAGTACTTC.

The rearrangement uses TRBV5-4 and TRBJ1-1; D is undetermined. This CDR3 contains 11 residues. CDR1 is SGHNT, CDR2 YYREEE, per germline (reference sequence). Trimming removed 4 bases from V and 2 bases from J, with 3 bases in between. The CDR3 protein is CASSQNTEAFF. As DNA, the CDR3 is TGTGCCAGCAGCCAAAACACTGAAGCTTTCTTT. The full variable domain, rest sourced from reference TRBV5-4 and TRBJ1-1, is ETGVTQSPTHLIKTRGQQVTLRCSSQSGHNTVSWYQQALGQGPQFIFQYYREEENGRGNFPPRFSGLQFPNYSSELNVNALELDDSALYLCASSQNTEAFFGQGTRLTVV.

V and J are TRBV7-9 and TRBJ2-2; 8 bases agree with TRBD2. Per the germline V gene, CDR1 is SEHNR and CDR2 is FQNEAQ (reference sequence). The trim removed 4 bases at V and 8 bases at J, leaving 9 bases unmatched. The CDR3 runs to 15 residues. Here the CDR3 reads CASSYPGLGSGELFF. The CDR3 DNA reads as TGTGCCAGCAGCTATCCGGGACTAGGGTCTGGGGAGCTGTTTTTT.

This clone was detected a few times. The J gene is TRBJ2-5, the V gene TRBV25-1; 10 nucleotides line up with TRBD2. This CDR3 region has 16 residues. CDR1 and CDR2 (germline): MGHDK, SYGVNS. V dropped 3 bases and J dropped 5; count of bases not matched to a gene: 9. The CDR3 loop reads CASSDGRTSGQETQYF. The CDR3 DNA sequence: TGTGCCAGCAGTGACGGAAGGACTAGCGGTCAGGAGACCCAGTACTTC.

This clone was seen a few times. V and J are TRBV10-1 and TRBJ1-5; the match to TRBD1 covers 9 bases. The germline V gene encodes CDR1 WNHNN and CDR2 SYGVQD (reference sequence). After removal of 8 bases from V and 3 bases from J, the junction contained 17 bases not matched to a gene. The CDR3 extends over 18 amino acids. This chain's CDR3 is CASSSPHRGRRINQPQHF. CDR3 coding DNA: TGCGCCAGCTCCTCTCCCCACAGGGGGCGCCGGATCAATCAGCCCCAGCATTTT.

Points on this clone: One junction end does not reproduce the germline sequence, and a read error may be involved. V gene TRBV5-6 combines with J gene TRBJ2-1; 8 bases align to TRBD2. CDR1 SGHDT and CDR2 YYEEEE come from the germline V gene. The CDR3 sequence is 12 residues long. CDR3 DNA: TGTGCCAGCAGCTTGGCCGAGCGGGAGAAAGTCTTC. It is translated as CASSLAEREKVF.

The chain joins TRBV25-1 to TRBJ2-1, with TRBD2 identical over 10 bases. The junction had 8 bases not matched to a gene; V was cut back by 3 bases and J by 9 bases. Looked up from germline, CDR1 is MGHDK and CDR2 is SYGVNS. The CDR3 spans 15 residues. CDR3 sequence (DNA): TGTGCCAGCAGTGACGCGCTAGCGGGGGTTGGTGAGCAGTTCTTC. This gives the protein CASSDALAGVGEQFF.